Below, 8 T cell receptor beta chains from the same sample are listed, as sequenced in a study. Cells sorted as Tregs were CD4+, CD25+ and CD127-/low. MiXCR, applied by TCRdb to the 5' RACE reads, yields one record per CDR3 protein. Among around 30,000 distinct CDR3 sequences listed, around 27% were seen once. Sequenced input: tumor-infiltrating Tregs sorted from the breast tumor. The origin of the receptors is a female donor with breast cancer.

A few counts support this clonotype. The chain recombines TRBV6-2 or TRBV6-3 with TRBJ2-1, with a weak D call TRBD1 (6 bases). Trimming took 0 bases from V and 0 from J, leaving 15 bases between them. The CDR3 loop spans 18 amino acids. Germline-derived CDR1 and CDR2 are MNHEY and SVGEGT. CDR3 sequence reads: CASSYSRQGSFSYNEQFF. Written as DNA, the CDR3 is TGTGCCAGCAGTTACTCGAGGCAGGGGTCATTCTCCTACAATGAGCAGTTCTTC.

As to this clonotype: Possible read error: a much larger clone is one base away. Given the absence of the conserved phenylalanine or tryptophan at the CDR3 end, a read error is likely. CDR3 in DNA: TGTGCCAGCAGTTCGCGACACCCGTGGGTTGAAGCTTTCCTT. The encoded protein is CASSSRHPWVEAFL. The gene calls are TRBV28 and TRBJ1-1; D is unresolved. This CDR3 spans 14 amino acids. V lost 4 bases and J 7 bases, leaving 16 bases between the germline ends. CDR1 and CDR2 from the germline V gene are MDHEN and SYDVKM.

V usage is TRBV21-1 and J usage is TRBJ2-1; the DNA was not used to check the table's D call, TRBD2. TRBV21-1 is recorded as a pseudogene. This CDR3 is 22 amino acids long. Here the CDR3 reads CASSKVEAPRPSQDLLHNEQFF. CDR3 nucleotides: TGTGCCAGCAGCAAAGTCGAGGCCCCGCGGCCCTCCCAGGACCTGCTACACAATGAGCAGTTCTTC.

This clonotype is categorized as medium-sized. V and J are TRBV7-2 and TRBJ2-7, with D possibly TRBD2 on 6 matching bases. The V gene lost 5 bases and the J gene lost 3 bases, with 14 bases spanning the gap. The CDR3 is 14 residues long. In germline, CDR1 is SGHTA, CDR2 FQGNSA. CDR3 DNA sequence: TGTGCCAGCAGCGAAGGAGGGATCAGCTACGAGCAGTACTTC. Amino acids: CASSEGGISYEQYF. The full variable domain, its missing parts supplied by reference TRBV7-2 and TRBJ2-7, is GAGVSQSPSNKVTEKGKDVELRCDPISGHTALYWYRQSLGQGLEFLIYFQGNSAPDKSGLPSDRFSAERTGGSVSTLTIQRTQQEDSAVYLCASSEGGISYEQYFGPGTRLTVT.

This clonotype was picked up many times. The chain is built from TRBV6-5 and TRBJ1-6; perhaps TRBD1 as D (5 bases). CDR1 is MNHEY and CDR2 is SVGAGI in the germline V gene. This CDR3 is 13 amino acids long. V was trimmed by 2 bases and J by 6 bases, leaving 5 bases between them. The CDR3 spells CASSYDSNSPLHF. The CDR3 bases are TGTGCCAGCAGTTACGACAGTAATTCACCCCTCCACTTT.

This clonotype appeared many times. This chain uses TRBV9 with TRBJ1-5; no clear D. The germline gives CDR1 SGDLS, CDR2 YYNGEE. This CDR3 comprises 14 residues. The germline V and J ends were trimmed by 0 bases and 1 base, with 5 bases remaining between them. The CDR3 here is CASSVEGSNQPQHF. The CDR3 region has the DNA TGTGCCAGCAGCGTAGAAGGCAGCAATCAGCCCCAGCATTTT.

The CDR3 sequence: CASSLGTSNYSPLHF. The CDR3 nucleotides read TGCGCCAGCAGCTTGGGGACGTCAAATTATTCACCCCTCCACTTT. The J gene is TRBJ1-6, the V gene TRBV5-1; D call uncertain. Germline V gene data show CDR1 as SGHRS and CDR2 as YFSETQ. The CDR3 runs 15 residues. Deletions cut 0 bases from V and 8 bases from J, with 12 bases between.

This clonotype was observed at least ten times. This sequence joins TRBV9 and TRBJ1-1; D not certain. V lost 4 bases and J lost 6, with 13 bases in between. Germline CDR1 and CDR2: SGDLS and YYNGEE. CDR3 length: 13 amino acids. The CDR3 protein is CASSTSGSSEAFF. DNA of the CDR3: TGTGCCAGCAGCACCTCTGGGAGTTCTGAAGCTTTCTTT.